These T cell receptor beta chains were read from a single sample in a study of beta chain features in type 1 diabetes. The repertoire was sequenced with immunoSEQ multiplex PCR; TCRdb's copy has only in-frame clones and lacks some. The repertoire consists of about 120,000 clones, with roughly 15% occurring once and the leading ten covering roughly 2.5%. The sequenced material came from central memory CD4+ T cells from blood. The receptor source for this set is a man in his thirties or forties with type 1 diabetes. Both conserved end residues are trimmed from each CDR3. The order of the fields is CDR3 protein, D gene, clone size, V gene, J gene. A D gene is named only where the DNA matches it firmly. Rows give clone size only sometimes, using once, few, many, or a class for an expanded clone.

ASSPATSGEETQY,TRBD2,few,TRBV18,TRBJ2-5
ASSPRAAQETQY,NA,NA,TRBV7-2,TRBJ2-5
ASTLLGQEEKLF,TRBD1,NA,TRBV19,TRBJ1-4
ASSVDQGGSYNEQF,TRBD2,many,TRBV9,TRBJ2-1
ASSYAAGNSYNEQF,TRBD2,NA,TRBV6-5,TRBJ2-1
SAGGDGAYEQY,NA,many,TRBV29-1,TRBJ2-7
ASSPRGPTKQY,NA,few,TRBV7-9,TRBJ2-7
ASSQGTGGPNQETQY,TRBD1,NA,TRBV4-3,TRBJ2-5
SSTKGTSGGDEQF,TRBD2,NA,TRBV6-5,TRBJ2-1
AWSEGTGRTSGYT,TRBD1,many,TRBV30,TRBJ1-2